This TCR beta chain was sequenced for a study of blood T cell repertoires in COVID-19 (dated by TCRdb to 2018 to 2021). Regarding the complete study: Samples covering the acute and convalescent phases of COVID-19 were provided by collaborators in the United States, Italy and Spain. The prospective study material was composed of cDNA or gDNA derived from T cells, B-cell-depleted T cells, or PBMCs. The dataset comprised deeply sampled blood TCRbeta repertoires from subjects exposed to, actively infected with, or recovered from COVID-19. A freely available public database, intended as a resource for researchers studying the immune response to SARS-CoV-2, is where the repertoires were released. The samples were drawn from the first 160 participants of the ongoing ImmuneRACE study and from some 1,300 subjects provided by 6 global collaborators. Nearly every sample came with metadata listing a de-identified subject ID, COVID-19 status, age in years and sex. Where HLA class I and class II types were available, the types were taken from metadata supplied by the sample provider, not from assay-based typing.

As encoded in the germline V gene, CDR1 is SNHLY while CDR2 is FYNNEI. The CDR3 runs 12 amino acids, cysteine and phenylalanine included. Only CDR3 DNA is held: 36 bases, read in frame from base 1. Trimmed from V: 3 bases; trimmed from J: 12 bases; junction bases lacking a gene match: 7. Whole blood was collected in K2EDTA tubes by collaborating institutions according to the institutions' own protocols. For TCRbeta analysis, collaborators shipped samples in one of three forms: frozen whole blood, isolated PBMCs, or DNA extracted from either of those sample types. Broader findings and caveats from the paper: The quantity of clinical and demographic metadata differed by source and by participant and was supplied without curation.

On this clone itself: The clone's antigen remains unknown. No base qualities exist here, and no much larger clone lies one base off it.

TCRbeta CDR3 regions were amplified from genomic DNA using the immunoSEQ Assay, a bias-controlled multiplex PCR. Per the authors' processing: Within the assay, amplification of reference gene primers was used to estimate how many nucleated cells each sample contained. To quantify the absolute abundance of each unique TCRbeta CDR3 rearrangement, sequence reads were collapsed and filtered. For each sample, productive Simpson clonality was calculated by taking the square root of Simpson's diversity index across productive rearrangements. TCRdb re-hosts the immuneACCESS table, in-frame sequences only. Its copies lack some clones; in the studies checked, an unresolved V gene accounts for under half of them, and the cause for the rest is not known. V and J calls plus clone size are reproduced from that table; the DNA served to infer D and trimming. For this sample the table gives 150,000 to 200,000 clones, of which over 70% were detected only once. Jointly, the top ten make up approximately 6.9% of the sample.

The chain is made from TRBV2 and TRBJ1-1; 7 of the junction bases match TRBD1. The TCR comes from a man aged 60 to 75 with acute or convalescent COVID-19. Sequenced sample: peripheral blood. The DNA sequence is TGTGCCAGCAGTGAGACGGACAGGAAAACTTTCTTT. This codes for CASSETDRKTFF.